The present TCR beta chain was sequenced within a study of T cell responses to AZD1222 COVID-19 vaccine. Whole-study context: Second doses that came at about 4 or about 12 weeks were put together. Study results and caveats: Baseline seropositives among AZD1222 recipients totaled only six or seven.

Generated by immunoSEQ multiplex PCR, the TCRdb table keeps only in-frame clones and is missing some. The data contain about 150,000 clones, about 85% of them singletons. This clone is judged medium-sized. Its antigen is unidentified. The V gene lost 0 bases and the J gene lost 0 bases, with 9 bases spanning the gap. The CDR3 covers 16 residues. Germline V CDR1 and CDR2: SGHDT, YYEEEE. This rearrangement joins TRBV5-6 to TRBJ1-4; D is ambiguous. This TCR derives from an adult in good health. The source material was peripheral blood, sampled on day 0 of AZD1222 vaccination. This CDR3 is CASSLGRFATNEKLFF. In DNA form, the CDR3 reads TGTGCCAGCAGCTTGGGGCGGTTTGCAACTAATGAAAAACTGTTTTTT.